Given below is one T cell receptor (beta chain) in context. Its antigen remains unidentified. Base qualities are missing; no much larger clone stands one base away. The CDR3, cysteine through phenylalanine, is 13 amino acids long. Kept here is only the CDR3 DNA, which spans 39 bases and is read in frame from base 1. The germline V gene gives CDR1 as SGHTA and CDR2 as FQGNSA. Trimming takes 4 bases off V and 5 bases off J; junction bases not matched to a gene: 1. This sample was included in a study of early T cells in non-severe SARS-CoV-2 infection (dated by TCRdb to the early 2020s). Concerning the study at large: TCR sequencing used bulk RNA from unsorted whole blood, so alpha and beta chains could not be paired. What the work shows at the level of the full study, not this receptor alone: VDJdb matching was skewed toward anti-spike CD8 responses and likely underestimated virus-specific expansions by missing private and CD4 specificities.

A case-control design nested within a healthcare worker cohort in London, UK, was used, with weekly nasopharyngeal swab PCR tests and blood sampling performed. Healthcare workers were recruited during the week of the UK lockdown, between 23 and 31 March 2020, and followed weekly for up to roughly 15 weeks. Library method: 5' RACE. The sequencer was a NextSeq 500. Unique molecular identifiers were attached to individual cDNA molecules in the TCR library protocol so that sequencing error and PCR bias could be corrected. TCR alpha and beta chains were both sequenced, and the abundances of alpha and beta sequences in each sample were closely correlated with each other. The study's own analysis went as follows. Decombinator V4 was used to annotate the V gene, J gene and CDR3 of the TCR sequences. Expanded TCRs were defined as changing significantly between any two time points under a Poisson model with p below 0.0001. Abundances of TCRs were expressed as counts per million after normalisation to the total number of TCRs sequenced in each sample. MAIT TCRs were defined by TRAV1-2 paired with TRAJ12, TRAJ20 or TRAJ33, and iNKT TCRs by TRAV10 paired with TRAJ18. VDJdb, accessed 1 November 2021, was searched for CMV, EBV and SARS-CoV-2 annotated TCRs, excluding TCRs annotated for multiple antigens. TCRdb cleaned the public reads at Q25 with fastp, built clones with MiXCR and kept in-frame beta chains. Rows with one shared CDR3 protein collapse into an entry with the most common genes and DNA. These V and J calls are TCRdb output, not the study's own analysis. Present in this sample are 30,000 to 40,000 distinct CDR3 sequences, under 7% of which were seen just once. About 22% of the sample is taken by the ten largest.

Sequenced here: whole blood, sampled at baseline. This TCR was sampled from an adult who was a healthcare worker with PCR-confirmed SARS-CoV-2 infection or an uninfected control (not recorded which). In this chain, TRBV7-2 is recombined with TRBJ2-1; TRBD1 lines up with 8 middle nucleotides. CDR3 loop: CASSWGQDNEQFF. The sequence in DNA is TGTGCCAGCAGCTGGGGACAGGACAATGAGCAGTTCTTC. The CDR3 plus the reference TRBV7-2 and TRBJ2-1 genes for the other parts give the full variable domain: GAGVSQSPSNKVTEKGKDVELRCDPISGHTALYWYRQSLGQGLEFLIYFQGNSAPDKSGLPSDRFSAERTGGSVSTLTIQRTQQEDSAVYLCASSWGQDNEQFFGPGTRLTVL.